The 30 T cell receptor beta chains below were found in one sample sequenced in a study of blood T cells in healthy people across ages. A sample-barcoded 5' primer and a J-beta primer mix were used in a second PCR of roughly 6 to 11 cycles. TCRdb fed the 5' RACE reads into MiXCR, producing one record per CDR3 protein. The data hold 800,000 to 950,000 distinct CDR3 sequences, with roughly 48% observed a single time. Sequenced: blood. The receptor set was obtained from a man under 40 in good health.

In its sample, this clonotype was seen a few times. As DNA, the CDR3 is TGTGCCAGCAGTGCCCCTCCAGTCTCCTACAATGAGCAGTTCTTC. This encodes CASSAPPVSYNEQFF. The V gene is TRBV27, the J gene TRBJ2-1, with D hard to call. Trimming cost V 5 bases and J 0 bases, with 11 bases left between them. The CDR3 runs to 15 residues. The germline CDR1 and CDR2 sequences are MNHEY and SMNVEV (reference sequence).

About this clonotype: A read error is possible here, since a much larger clone lies one base away. The chain is built from TRBV16 and TRBJ2-1; tentatively, D is TRBD2 (7 bases). The CDR3 is made up of 15 amino acids. Trimming removed 4 bases at V and 10 bases at J, with 20 bases between. CDR1 and CDR2 (germline): KGHSY, FQNENV. CDR3 in amino acids: CASSLFEGGRNEQFF. As DNA, the CDR3 is TGTGCCAGCAGCCTATTTGAGGGGGGGCGAAACGAGCAGTTCTTC. Supplemented by reference TRBV16 and TRBJ2-1, the full variable domain reads GEEVAQTPKHLVRGEGQKAKLYCAPIKGHSYVFWYQQVLKNEFKFLISFQNENVFDETGMPKERFSAKCLPNSPCSLEIQATKLEDSAVYFCASSLFEGGRNEQFFGPGTRLTVL.

CDR3 bases: TGCAGCGTTGATCCAGCGGGGGCCCTTCGAGAGACCCAGTACTTC. Encoded protein: CSVDPAGALRETQYF. This chain links TRBV29-1 with TRBJ2-5; 8 bases agree with TRBD2. V shed 3 bases and J 4 bases; nucleotides not matched to a gene: 10. Per the germline V gene, CDR1 is SQVTM and CDR2 is ANQGSEA. This CDR3 has 15 residues.

The chain recombines TRBV12-3 or TRBV12-4 with TRBJ1-5; tentative D call: TRBD1 (5 bases). The CDR3 spans 15 residues. V was clipped by 10 bases and J by 6 bases, with 22 bases between them. The CDR3 DNA sequence: TGTGCCACCACCCGGGGGAATAGCATAATTCAGCCCCAGCATTTT. Translation: CATTRGNSIIQPQHF.

The V call is TRBV5-1, the J call TRBJ2-4; D perhaps matches TRBD1 (5 bases). This CDR3 is built from 17 residues. V lost 8 bases to trimming and J lost 6 bases, with 27 bases between them. Germline-derived CDR1 and CDR2 are SGHRS and YFSETQ. The CDR3 DNA reads TGCGCCAGTCAAGCTAACTCAGGGTACGAGTTTAGAAACATTCAGTACTTC. Translation: CASQANSGYEFRNIQYF.

The chain joins TRBV7-9 to TRBJ2-2, with 8 bases aligning to TRBD1. Germline V gene lookup returns CDR1 SEHNR and CDR2 FQNEAQ (reference sequence). V shed 6 bases, J shed 7 bases, and the junction held 7 bases outside the gene matches. The CDR3 runs 14 residues. CDR3 sequence: CASSSRGLDGELFF. The CDR3 nucleotides read TGTGCCAGCAGTTCCAGGGGGCTTGACGGGGAGCTGTTTTTT.

The sample holds a few counts of this clonotype. A clone one base away is much larger, so this may be a read error. The rearrangement links TRBV7-2 to TRBJ2-1; D is undetermined. This CDR3 is 13 amino acids long. The V end lost 5 bases, the J end lost 5 bases, and 10 bases lay between the germline ends. Germline loops: CDR1 SGHTA, CDR2 FQGNSA. CDR3 in amino acids: CASSVNRDNEQFF. In DNA form, the CDR3 reads TGTGCCAGCAGCGTCAATCGGGACAATGAGCAGTTCTTC.

This clonotype was picked up a small number of times. The chain employs TRBV5-6 and TRBJ2-5; possible D gene TRBD2, 6 bases. Germline V gene sequence: CDR1 SGHDT, CDR2 YYEEEE. Trimming took off 3 bases at V and 0 bases at J, with 9 bases between the two ends. The CDR3 runs 14 residues. The CDR3 DNA sequence: TGTGCCAGCAGCTGGCCGGGAGACCAAGAGACCCAGTACTTC. The encoded protein is CASSWPGDQETQYF. Filled out from reference TRBV5-6 and TRBJ2-5, the complete variable domain reads DAGVTQSPTHLIKTRGQQVTLRCSPKSGHDTVSWYQQALGQGPQFIFQYYEEEERQRGNFPDRFSGHQFPNYSSELNVNALLLGDSALYLCASSWPGDQETQYFGPGTRLLVL.

As regards this clonotype: A much larger clone sits a single nucleotide away, making a read error possible. The rearrangement joins TRBV20-1 to TRBJ2-5; 15 bases match TRBD2. The V and J ends lost 4 bases and 11 bases, in that order; junction bases with no gene match: 11. The CDR3 is made up of 15 amino acids. The germline gives CDR1 DFQATT, CDR2 SNEGSKA (reference sequence). CDR3 DNA sequence: TGCAGTGCTACGACCGGGACTAGCGGGGGGTGGGAGCAGTACTTC. Amino acids: CSATTGTSGGWEQYF.

In its sample, this clonotype was seen a few times. The rearrangement uses TRBV4-1 and TRBJ2-5; 8 nucleotides line up with TRBD2. Germline lookup yields CDR1 MGHRA and CDR2 YSYEKL. The V segment lost 6 bases and the J segment 7 bases; nucleotides outside the gene matches: 7. This CDR3 region has 13 residues. In DNA form, the CDR3 reads TGCGCCAGCAGTCCTGGGGGACTAGGGACCCAGTACTTC. The encoded protein is CASSPGGLGTQYF.

V usage is TRBV7-9 and J usage is TRBJ2-4; D uncertain. CDR1 and CDR2 from the germline V gene are SEHNR and FQNEAQ (reference sequence). The CDR3 sequence is 11 residues long. The germline V and J ends were trimmed by 1 base and 9 bases, with 4 bases remaining between them. This CDR3 is CASSLVGIQYF. The CDR3 nucleotides read TGTGCCAGCAGCTTAGTGGGCATTCAGTACTTC.

The table lists this clonotype with a count of one. The V gene is TRBV29-1, the J gene TRBJ2-1; a possible D gene is TRBD1 (6 bases). V lost 2 bases and J lost 0, with 11 bases in between. This CDR3 region has 15 residues. The germline V gene has CDR1 SQVTM and CDR2 ANQGSEA. CDR3 in amino acids: CSVESQGLSYNEQFF. The CDR3 nucleotides read TGCAGCGTTGAATCGCAGGGGCTCTCCTACAATGAGCAGTTCTTC.

Regarding this clonotype: At one boundary the junction diverges from the germline segment, which might be a read error. V gene TRBV3-1 combines with J gene TRBJ1-2; no clear D gene. Germline V lookup: CDR1 LGHDT, CDR2 YNNKEL (reference sequence). The CDR3 is 13 amino acids. The CDR3 loop reads CASSLDFGYDYTF. Written as DNA, the CDR3 is TGTGCCAGCAGCTTGGATTTCGGCTATGACTACACCTTC.

This clonotype was found a few times. This CDR3 reads CSARDSGLYEQYF. The CDR3 nucleotides read TGCAGTGCTAGAGATTCGGGGCTCTACGAGCAGTACTTC. This rearrangement joins TRBV20-1 to TRBJ2-7; D is possibly TRBD1 or TRBD2 (5 bases each). The germline V and J ends were trimmed by 0 bases and 3 bases, with 9 bases remaining between them. The CDR3 spans 13 residues. Germline values: CDR1 DFQATT, CDR2 SNEGSKA (reference sequence).

On this clonotype itself: This could be a read error, since a much larger clone is one nucleotide away. The chain uses TRBV7-9 and TRBJ2-3; 12 bases match TRBD2. Per germline, CDR1 SEHNR and CDR2 FQNEAQ (reference sequence). This CDR3 region has 16 residues. CDR3 in DNA: TGTACCAGCAGCTTAGGACTAGCGGGGTACACAGATACGCAGTATTTT. This gives the protein CTSSLGLAGYTDTQYF.

This clonotype was found a few times. The chain has TRBV7-9 and TRBJ2-1; no firm D call. V dropped 4 bases and J dropped 5 bases, with 9 bases sitting between them. Germline CDR1 reads SEHNR; CDR2 reads FQNEAQ (reference sequence). This CDR3 has 13 residues. CDR3 sequence reads: CASSSSADNEQFF. The CDR3 coding sequence is TGTGCCAGCAGCTCCTCGGCTGACAATGAGCAGTTCTTC.

The chain uses TRBV7-2 and TRBJ2-7, with 9 positions matching TRBD1. This CDR3 is built from 15 residues. The germline gives CDR1 SGHTA, CDR2 FQGNSA. The V and J ends lost 4 bases and 7 bases, in that order; junction bases with no gene match: 11. The CDR3 region is CASSSYRGPAVEQYF. For the CDR3, the DNA is TGTGCCAGCAGCTCTTACAGGGGGCCGGCGGTTGAGCAGTACTTC.

The chain recombines TRBV29-1 with TRBJ2-5; 9 nucleotides match TRBD2. The CDR3 is 15 residues long. Trimming removed 4 bases from V and 11 bases from J; junction bases left unmatched: 17. Germline-derived CDR1 and CDR2 are SQVTM and ANQGSEA. The CDR3 DNA reads as TGCAGCGTTGCGGTTCTAATGGCGGGGGGGAATGAGCAGTACTTC. Translation gives CSVAVLMAGGNEQYF.

As to this clonotype: This may be a read error: a much more frequent sequence differs by one nucleotide. The chain joins TRBV29-1 to TRBJ2-3; TRBD2 agrees at 9 bases. CDR1 is SQVTM and CDR2 is ANQGSEA in the germline V gene. The CDR3 consists of 15 residues. CDR3 protein: CSGKAGTSSGDAQYF. DNA for the CDR3: TGCAGCGGAAAAGCCGGGACTAGCTCCGGAGATGCGCAGTATTTT.

V usage is TRBV6-1 and J usage is TRBJ1-2, with D possibly being TRBD1 (6 bases). This CDR3 has 14 amino acids. In germline, CDR1 is MNHNS, CDR2 SASEGT. Trimming stripped 2 bases from V and 5 bases from J, with 12 bases between. CDR3 region: CASSESRGGYGYTF. The CDR3 DNA reads TGTGCCAGCAGTGAATCCAGGGGCGGTTATGGCTACACCTTC.

This clonotype was observed many times. The chain recombines TRBV5-5 with TRBJ1-4; D ambiguous. Per germline, CDR1 SGHKS and CDR2 YYEKEE (reference sequence). This CDR3 is 14 amino acids long. The V end was cut by 4 bases, the J end by 8 bases, with 15 bases between. This CDR3 reads CASSQGRFKEKLFF. CDR3 in DNA: TGTGCCAGCAGCCAAGGACGGTTTAAGGAAAAACTGTTTTTT.

The CDR3 nucleotides read TGCGCCAGCAGCTTCGACGAGGGCACCTATGGCTACACCTTC. It yields the protein CASSFDEGTYGYTF. The chain links TRBV5-1 to TRBJ1-2; D uncertain. Germline values: CDR1 SGHRS, CDR2 YFSETQ. The CDR3 is made up of 14 amino acids. Trimming shortened V by 2 bases and J by 4 bases, and 12 bases separated the two germline ends.

CDR3 bases: TGCAGTGCTAGTTGGCCCTCCGGTTACGAGCAGTACTTC. The encoded protein is CSASWPSGYEQYF. This chain links TRBV20-1 with TRBJ2-7; D is unclear. Trimming cost V 3 bases and J 4 bases, with 13 bases left between them. Germline V gene lookup returns CDR1 DFQATT and CDR2 SNEGSKA (reference sequence). The CDR3 has 13 residues.

This clonotype has a handful of counts. V and J are TRBV13 and TRBJ2-7, with 11 nucleotides matching TRBD1. The CDR3 has 14 amino acids. J was trimmed by 3 bases and V by 4 bases; bases with no gene match: 2. The V gene's germline CDR1 is PRHDT and CDR2 FYEKMQ (reference sequence). The CDR3: CASSSGQGVYEQYF. Here the CDR3 DNA reads TGTGCCAGCAGCTCGGGACAGGGGGTCTACGAGCAGTACTTC.

This chain connects TRBV5-1 to TRBJ1-1; TRBD1 might be the D (5 bases). The CDR3 sequence is 12 residues long. Germline V gene lookup returns CDR1 SGHRS and CDR2 YFSETQ. Trimming shortened V by 9 bases and J by 2 bases, and 11 bases separated the two germline ends. The CDR3 nucleotides read TGCGCCACCCGGGACGGCAACACTGAAGCTTTCTTT. It is translated as CATRDGNTEAFF.

This clonotype was picked up a small number of times. The chain links TRBV20-1 to TRBJ1-2; D is possibly TRBD1 (6 bases). CDR1 is DFQATT, CDR2 SNEGSKA, per germline (reference sequence). This CDR3 contains 15 residues. Trimming took off 3 bases at V and 0 bases at J, with 14 bases between the two ends. In DNA, the CDR3 is TGCAGTGCTAGGCTGGGGGGCGCCGCTAACTATGGCTACACCTTC. As protein: CSARLGGAANYGYTF.

Ten or more counts support this clonotype. V and J are TRBV7-9 and TRBJ2-4; D not resolved. V lost 6 bases and J 0 bases, leaving 6 bases between the germline ends. Germline CDR1 is SEHNR and CDR2 is FQNEAQ (reference sequence). This CDR3 has 13 amino acids. CDR3 in amino acids: CASSTLAKNIQYF. The CDR3 coding sequence is TGTGCCAGCAGTACATTAGCCAAAAACATTCAGTACTTC.

The chain uses TRBV6-1 and TRBJ2-2; possibly TRBD1 for D (5 bases). CDR1 and CDR2 from the germline V gene are MNHNS and SASEGT. The CDR3 covers 14 residues. Deletions cut 3 bases from V and 4 bases from J, with 9 bases between. Here the CDR3 reads CASSDRVGTGELFF. The DNA for the CDR3 is TGTGCCAGCAGTGACAGGGTGGGCACCGGGGAGCTGTTTTTT.

The chain links TRBV7-2 to TRBJ1-2; D is perhaps TRBD1 (5 bases). The CDR3 runs to 15 residues. Germline V gives CDR1 SGHTA, CDR2 FQGNSA. V lost 5 bases to trimming and J lost 0 bases, with 13 bases between them. In DNA form, the CDR3 reads TGTGCCAGCAGCGTCGATGGGGCAGCTAACTATGGCTACACCTTC. Residues: CASSVDGAANYGYTF.

This chain joins TRBV20-1 and TRBJ2-7; D remains ambiguous. CDR3 size: 12 residues. In germline, CDR1 is DFQATT, CDR2 SNEGSKA (reference sequence). Trimming removed 1 base from V and 2 bases from J, with 6 bases in between. In DNA, the CDR3 is TGCAGTGCTAGAGTAGTTACCTACGAGCAGTACTTC. Translated, it gives CSARVVTYEQYF.